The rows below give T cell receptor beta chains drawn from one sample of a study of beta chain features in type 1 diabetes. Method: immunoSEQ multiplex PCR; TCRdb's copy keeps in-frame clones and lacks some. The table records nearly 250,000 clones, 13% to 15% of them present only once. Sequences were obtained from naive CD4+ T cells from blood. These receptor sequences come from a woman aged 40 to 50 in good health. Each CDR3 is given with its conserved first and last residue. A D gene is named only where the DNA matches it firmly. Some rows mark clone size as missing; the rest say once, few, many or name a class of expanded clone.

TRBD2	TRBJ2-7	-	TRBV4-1	CASSQELAAEQYF	TGCGCCAGCAGCCAAGAGCTAGCGGCCGAGCAGTACTTC
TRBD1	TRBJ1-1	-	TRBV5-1	CASAMPYRGSRTEAFF	TGCGCCAGCGCGATGCCGTACAGGGGATCGAGGACTGAAGCTTTCTTT
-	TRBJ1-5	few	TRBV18	CASSPTSGFGQPQHF	TGTGCCAGCTCACCAACATCGGGATTCGGGCAGCCCCAGCATTTT
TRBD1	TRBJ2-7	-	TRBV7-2	CASSSGRGQTYEQYF	TGTGCCAGCAGCTCCGGCCGGGGACAGACCTACGAGCAGTACTTC
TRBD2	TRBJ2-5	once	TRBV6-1	CASSGGGTRQSETQYF	TGTGCCAGCAGTGGGGGAGGGACCCGACAGTCGGAGACCCAGTACTTC
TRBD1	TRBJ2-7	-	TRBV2	CASSSQGAPVREQYF	TGTGCCAGCAGTTCCCAGGGGGCGCCGGTCCGAGAGCAGTACTTC
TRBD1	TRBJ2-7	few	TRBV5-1	CASSLSRGQTSSYEQYF	TGCGCCAGCAGCTTGTCCCGGGGACAGACGAGCTCCTACGAGCAGTACTTC
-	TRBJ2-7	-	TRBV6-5	CASSYQLHREQYF	TGTGCCAGCAGTTATCAACTACATCGCGAGCAGTACTTC
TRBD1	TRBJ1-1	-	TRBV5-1	CASSQISGTGHKAFF	TGCGCCAGCAGCCAGATTTCGGGGACAGGGCATAAGGCTTTCTTT
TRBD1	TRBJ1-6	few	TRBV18	CASSRLGQGRESPLHF	TGTGCCAGCTCACGTCTGGGACAGGGAAGGGAGTCACCCCTCCACTTT
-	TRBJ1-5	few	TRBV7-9	CASSTQGYQPQHF	TGTGCCAGCAGCACTCAGGGTTACCAGCCCCAGCATTTT
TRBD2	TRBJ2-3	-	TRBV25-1	CASSEMRLGLAGTDTQYF	TGTGCCAGCAGTGAAATGCGGTTGGGACTAGCGGGCACAGATACGCAGTATTTT
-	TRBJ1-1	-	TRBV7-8	CASSFLRGAEAFF	TGTGCCAGCAGCTTTCTACGGGGAGCTGAAGCTTTCTTT
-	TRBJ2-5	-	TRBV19	CASSISGQETQYF	TGTGCCAGTAGTATCTCAGGGCAAGAGACCCAGTACTTC
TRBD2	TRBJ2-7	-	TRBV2	CASSYGGGSTYEQYF	TGTGCCAGCAGTTACGGCGGGGGGAGTACCTACGAGCAGTACTTC
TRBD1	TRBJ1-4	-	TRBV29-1	CSAEDPRTGGREKLFF	TGCAGCGCCGAGGACCCCCGGACAGGCGGTCGAGAAAAACTGTTTTTT
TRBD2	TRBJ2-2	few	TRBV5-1	CASSLAGLAGPNTGELFF	TGCGCCAGCAGCTTGGCTGGACTAGCGGGGCCGAACACCGGGGAGCTGTTTTTT
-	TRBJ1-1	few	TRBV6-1	CASKKEGWGAEAFF	TGTGCCAGCAAGAAGGAGGGATGGGGCGCTGAAGCTTTCTTT
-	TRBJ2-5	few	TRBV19	CASSTHREKETQYF	TGTGCCAGTAGTACTCACAGGGAGAAAGAGACCCAGTACTTC
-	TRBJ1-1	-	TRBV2	CASRGAAPLGAFF	TGTGCCAGCAGAGGGGCAGCCCCTTTGGGAGCTTTCTTT
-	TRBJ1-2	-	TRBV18	CASSTRTGDYGYTF	TGTGCCAGCTCAACAAGGACGGGGGACTATGGCTACACCTTC
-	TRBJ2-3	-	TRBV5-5	CASSLRGFGADTQYF	TGTGCCAGCAGCTTGAGGGGTTTCGGCGCAGATACGCAGTATTTT
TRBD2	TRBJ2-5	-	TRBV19	CASTPRGWGGTQYF	TGTGCCAGTACTCCTCGGGGGTGGGGGGGGACCCAGTACTTC
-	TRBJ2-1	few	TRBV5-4	CASSLTPYNEQFF	TGTGCCAGCAGCTTGACTCCTTACAATGAGCAGTTCTTC
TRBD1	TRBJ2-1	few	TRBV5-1	CASSSGQGAIDEQFF	TGCGCCAGCAGCTCGGGACAGGGGGCAATAGATGAGCAGTTCTTC
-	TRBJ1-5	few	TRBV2	CASSGGQSNQPQHF	TGTGCCAGCAGTGGGGGACAAAGCAATCAGCCCCAGCATTTT
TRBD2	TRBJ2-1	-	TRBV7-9	CASSLALGLAGGNYNEQFF	TGTGCCAGCAGCTTAGCTTTGGGACTAGCGGGGGGAAACTACAATGAGCAGTTCTTC
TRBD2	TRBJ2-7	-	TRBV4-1	CASSLLAGVAYEQYF	TGCGCCAGCAGCCTCCTAGCGGGGGTGGCCTACGAGCAGTACTTC
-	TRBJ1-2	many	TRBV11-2	CASSPGRDYGYTF	TGTGCCAGCAGCCCGGGGAGGGACTATGGCTACACCTTC
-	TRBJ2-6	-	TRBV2	CASRDITTGANVLTF	TGTGCCAGCAGGGACATCACCACCGGGGCCAACGTCCTGACTTTC
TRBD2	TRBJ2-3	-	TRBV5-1	CASSSHGGGDFGNTQYF	TGCGCCAGCAGCTCCCACGGCGGGGGGGACTTTGGAAATACGCAGTATTTT
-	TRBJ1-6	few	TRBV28	CASSYAGSRGHNSPLHF	TGTGCCAGCAGTTATGCCGGGTCCAGGGGCCATAATTCACCCCTCCACTTT
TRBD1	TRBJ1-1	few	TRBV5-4	CASSHRGRLNTEAFF	TGTGCCAGCAGCCACAGGGGACGGCTGAACACTGAAGCTTTCTTT
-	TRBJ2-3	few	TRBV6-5	CASSPSTDTQYF	TGTGCCAGCAGCCCTAGCACAGATACGCAGTATTTT
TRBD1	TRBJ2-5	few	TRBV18	CASSPGQKETQYF	TGTGCCAGCTCACCGGGACAGAAAGAGACCCAGTACTTC
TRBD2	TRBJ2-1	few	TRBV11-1	CASSPGLAGGPIYNEQFF	TGTGCCAGCAGCCCGGGACTAGCGGGGGGCCCTATCTACAATGAGCAGTTCTTC
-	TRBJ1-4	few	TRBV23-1	CASSPKLSRGNEKLFF	TGCGCCAGCAGCCCCAAACTCTCCAGGGGTAATGAAAAACTGTTTTTT
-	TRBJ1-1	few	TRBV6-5	CASSYSGQSNTEAFF	TGTGCCAGCAGTTACTCCGGACAGAGCAACACTGAAGCTTTCTTT
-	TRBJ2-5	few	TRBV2	CASSRTVAQYF	TGTGCCAGCAGTAGAACTGTAGCCCAGTACTTC
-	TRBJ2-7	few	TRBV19	CASSNLRYEQYF	TGTGCCAGTAGTAATCTGCGCTACGAGCAGTACTTC
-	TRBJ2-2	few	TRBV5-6	CASSLAVGAGELFF	TGTGCCAGCAGCTTGGCCGTAGGGGCCGGGGAGCTGTTTTTT
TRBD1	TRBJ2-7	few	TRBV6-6	CASSYSLDRAQYF	TGTGCCAGCAGTTACTCACTCGACAGGGCCCAGTACTTC
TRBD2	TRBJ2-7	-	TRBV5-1	CASSLEWPSGHSYEQYF	TGCGCCAGCAGCTTGGAGTGGCCTAGCGGGCACTCCTACGAGCAGTACTTC
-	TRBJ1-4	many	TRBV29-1	CSDTGRNEKLFF	TGCAGTGATACTGGGAGAAATGAAAAACTGTTTTTT